This TCR beta chain is drawn from a study of CD4+ T cells in melanoma. Study-wide results and limits: Reportedly, melanoma neoantigen-specific CD4+ T cells showed varied differentiation states. CD8+ T cell, macrophage and B cell function reportedly correlated with neoantigen-specific CD4+ T cells.

With regard to this clone: Antigen: not known.

Clones were read by immunoSEQ multiplex PCR, and TCRdb kept only the in-frame ones, dropping some. This repertoire shows fewer than 20,000 clones, 60% to 80% found once; its top ten account for roughly 12%. Trimming removed 5 bases from V and 3 bases from J; junction bases left unmatched: 12. This CDR3 comprises 16 residues. Per the germline V gene, CDR1 is SGHTA and CDR2 is FQGTGA. Source material: cells from a culture (not recorded whether cultured in vitro). This rearrangement joins TRBV7-3 to TRBJ2-5, with TRBD2 identical over 7 bases. This clonotype originated in a human donor with melanoma. The CDR3 protein is CASSESGAAGEETQYF. DNA for the CDR3: TGTGCCAGCAGCGAATCCGGCGCGGCGGGGGAAGAGACCCAGTACTTC. The whole variable domain, remainder taken from reference TRBV7-3 and TRBJ2-5, is GAGVSQTPSNKVTEKGKYVELRCDPISGHTALYWYRQSLGQGPEFLIYFQGTGAADDSGLPNDRFFAVRPEGSVSTLKIQRTERGDSAVYLCASSESGAAGEETQYFGPGTRLLVL.